Listed here are 5 T cell receptor beta chains from one sample, sequenced in a study of tissue T cells after allogeneic stem cell transplantation. As to time point: mouse harvest day 7 after allogeneic transplant. Each mouse received 10^7 T-cell-depleted marrow cells plus 10^6 splenic CD5+ T cells by tail vein. Repertoires were generated with immunoSEQ multiplex PCR, while TCRdb's copy carries only in-frame clones and drops some. The sample holds 2,500 to 3,500 clones, about three fifths seen once. Sequenced material: gut tissue. These receptors originate from a female BALB/c mouse given C57BL/6 T cells with graft-versus-host disease after an allogeneic hematopoietic cell transplant.

As for this clone: These gene names are mouse names. Sequencing ends 1 residue short of the CDR3 end; the germline J gene provides the rest. The gene calls are TRBV24 and TRBJ2-7, with 9 bases aligning to TRBD1. With V trimmed by 4 bases and J by 5 bases, 0 bases remained unmatched. The CDR3 length is 12 residues. CDR1 and CDR2 from the germline V gene are KGHTA and FRNEEI. CDR3 loop: CASSRDRDEQYF. CDR3 DNA, as far as it was read: TGTGCCAGCAGTCGGGACAGGGATGAACAGTAC.

This clone occurred a few times. The genes are named according to mouse. The read comes to an end 1 residue before the CDR3 does, leaving the germline J gene to fill in the end. This chain joins TRBV24 and TRBJ2-5, with D unclear. Germline values: CDR1 KGHTA, CDR2 FRNEEI. The ends were cut back, 4 bases at V and 0 bases at J, with 11 bases in the middle. This CDR3 contains 15 residues. The CDR3 here is CASSPSRINQDTQYF. CDR3 DNA, as far as it was read: TGTGCCAGCAGTCCCTCTCGTATTAACCAAGACACCCAGTAC.

With respect to this clone: Gene names refer to mouse genes. The CDR3 extends 1 residue past the end of the read, so its final part is completed from the germline J gene. The identical CDR3 is also encoded by other nucleotide sequences in the sample. This chain connects TRBV26 to TRBJ1-1, with D hard to call. This CDR3 is built from 13 residues. V lost 2 bases to trimming and J lost 1 base, with 5 bases between them. The germline CDR1 and CDR2 sequences are KGHPV and FQNQEV (reference sequence). CDR3 DNA, as far as it was read: TGTGCCAGCAGTCTGGGGCAAAACACAGAAGTCTTC. It codes for CASSLGQNTEVF. The whole CDR3 is CASSLGQNTEVFF.

As for this clone: Mouse gene names apply. The read stops 1 residue short of the end of the CDR3; the missing end is completed from the germline J gene. The chain is built from TRBV16 and TRBJ2-5; 8 bases line up with TRBD2. The CDR3 spans 14 residues. V shed 4 bases, J shed 3 bases, and the junction held 3 bases outside the gene matches. Germline V gene lookup returns CDR1 SGHSA and CDR2 FRNQAP. The DNA read from the CDR3 is TGTGCAAGCAGCTACCGACTGGGGCAAGACACCCAGTAC. Translation: CASSYRLGQDTQY. The entire CDR3 is CASSYRLGQDTQYF.

This clone has only a few counts. Germline and genes here are mouse. With the read ending 1 residue before the CDR3 end, the germline J gene is used to fill in that end. The V and J genes are TRBV21 and TRBJ1-5, with D hard to call. TRBV21 is reported as an ORF; its role is uncertain. The length of the CDR3 is 14 residues. V was cut by 2 bases and J by 0 bases, with 5 bases left in between. CDR3: CASSQGVNNQAPLF. Incomplete CDR3 DNA: TGTGCTAGCAGTCAAGGGGTTAACAACCAGGCTCCGCTT.